One and the same sample provided the 6 T cell receptor beta chains below, sequenced in a study of blood T cell repertoires in COVID-19. The assay was immunoSEQ multiplex PCR, and TCRdb's table has in-frame clones only and misses some. This repertoire shows about 160,000 clones, 75% to 85% found once; its top ten account for around 3.2%. Sequences were obtained from PBMCs or T cells enriched from blood (not recorded which). The receptors here all came from a woman aged 55-70 years who had recovered from COVID-19.

The rearrangement uses TRBV3-1 (or the pseudogene TRBV3-2) and TRBJ1-1; D gene unclear. Germline CDR1 and CDR2: LGHDT and YNNKEL (reference sequence). CDR3 size: 14 residues. Trimming left V 1 base short and J 5 bases short, with 11 bases between. Here the CDR3 reads CASSQGFSGTEAFF. The CDR3 coding sequence is TGTGCCAGCAGCCAAGGGTTTTCAGGAACTGAAGCTTTCTTT.

The J gene is TRBJ2-6, the V gene TRBV9; TRBD1 matches at 10 bases. V lost 1 base, J lost 0 bases, and 10 bases stayed unmatched. The germline V gene encodes CDR1 SGDLS and CDR2 YYNGEE. The CDR3 has 20 residues. The CDR3 DNA follows: TGTGCCAGCAGCGTACCGGGACAGGGGTTCCTTTTCTCTGGGGCCAACGTCCTGACTTTC. It translates to CASSVPGQGFLFSGANVLTF.

V usage is TRBV9 and J usage is TRBJ2-3, with 13 bases that match TRBD2. The CDR3 is 16 amino acids. The germline gives CDR1 SGDLS, CDR2 YYNGEE. V trimming: 3 bases; J trimming: 5 bases; junction bases outside the gene matches: 6. CDR3 nucleotides: TGTGCCAGCAGCGACCGGAGACTAGCGGGAGGAGATACGCAGTATTTT. Translated: CASSDRRLAGGDTQYF.

The chain combines TRBV9 with TRBJ1-2; D is unclear. This CDR3 region has 14 residues. Germline V CDR1 and CDR2: SGDLS, YYNGEE. Trimming removed 6 bases at V and 0 bases at J, with 12 bases between. CDR3 sequence reads: CASTGERANYGYTF. In DNA, the CDR3 is TGTGCCAGCACAGGCGAAAGAGCTAACTATGGCTACACCTTC.

V and J are TRBV5-1 and TRBJ2-3; D is undetermined. CDR1 is SGHRS and CDR2 is YFSETQ in the germline V gene. V shed 4 bases and J shed 2 bases, with 8 bases lying between them. The CDR3 has 13 amino acids. The CDR3, as DNA: TGCGCCAGCAGCCTCTATTACACAGATACGCAGTATTTT. Its translation is CASSLYYTDTQYF.

This clone was counted once. The V and J genes are TRBV11-3 and TRBJ2-7; perhaps TRBD1 as D (6 bases). The CDR3 consists of 14 residues. CDR1 is SGHNT and CDR2 is YENEEA in the germline V gene. Between the trimmed V and J ends, which lost 1 base and 1 base, there was a span of 8 bases. The CDR3 protein is CASSLGDTSYEQYF. The CDR3 region has the DNA TGTGCCAGCAGCTTAGGGGACACGTCCTACGAGCAGTACTTC.